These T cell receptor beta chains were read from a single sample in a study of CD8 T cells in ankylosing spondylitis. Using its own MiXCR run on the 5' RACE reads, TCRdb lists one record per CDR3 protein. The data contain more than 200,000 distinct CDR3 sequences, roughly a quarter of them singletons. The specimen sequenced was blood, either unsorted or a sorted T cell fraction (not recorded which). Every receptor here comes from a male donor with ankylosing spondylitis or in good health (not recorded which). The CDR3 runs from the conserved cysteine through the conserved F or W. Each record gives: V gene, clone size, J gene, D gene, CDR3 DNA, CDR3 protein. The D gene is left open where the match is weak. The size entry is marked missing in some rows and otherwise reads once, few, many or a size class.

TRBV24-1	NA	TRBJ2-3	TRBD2	TGTGCCACCAGTGATGTTGGGACTACCACAGATACGCAGTATTTT	CATSDVGTTTDTQYF
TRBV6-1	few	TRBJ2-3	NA	TGTGCCAGCAGTGTAGGGGCAGCCACAGATACGCAGTATTTT	CASSVGAATDTQYF
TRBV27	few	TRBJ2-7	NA	TGTGCCAGCAGTTTACGAATTATTCAGGCAGGCTACGAGCAGTACTTC	CASSLRIIQAGYEQYF
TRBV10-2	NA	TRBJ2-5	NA	TGCGCCAGCAGTCCGGGGTACGGAGAGACCCAGTACTTC	CASSPGYGETQYF
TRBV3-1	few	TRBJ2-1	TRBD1	TGTGCCAGCAGCCAAAGACAGGGACCCTACAATGAGCAGTTCTTC	CASSQRQGPYNEQFF
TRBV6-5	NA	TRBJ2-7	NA	TGTGCCAGCGGGACGGCCATCTACGAGCAGTACTTC	CASGTAIYEQYF
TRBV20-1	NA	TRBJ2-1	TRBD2	TGCAGTGCTGTCCCCCCCGGGGGGGCCTACAATGAGCAGTTCTTC	CSAVPPGGAYNEQFF
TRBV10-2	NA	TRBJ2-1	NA	TGCGCCAGCAGTGACGCCAGATTGGGGCTTGGGAATGAGCAGTTCTTC	CASSDARLGLGNEQFF
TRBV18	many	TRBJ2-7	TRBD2	TGTGCCAGCTCACCAGTTGGTAGCGGGGGGGCAACCTACGAGCAGTACTTC	CASSPVGSGGATYEQYF
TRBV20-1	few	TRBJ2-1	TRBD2	TGCAGTGCTACACGGACTAGCGGGGGGATTAATGAGCAGTTCTTC	CSATRTSGGINEQFF
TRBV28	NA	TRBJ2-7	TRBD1	TGTGCCAGCAGTTCCCCCCCGGACAGGGCGTACGAGCAGTACTTC	CASSSPPDRAYEQYF
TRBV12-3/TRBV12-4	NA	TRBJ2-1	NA	TGTGCCAGCAGTTGGACCCAGAATGAGCAGTTCTTC	CASSWTQNEQFF
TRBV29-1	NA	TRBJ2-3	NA	TGCAGCGTTTGTTCGGGGACCACAGATACGCAGTATTTT	CSVCSGTTDTQYF
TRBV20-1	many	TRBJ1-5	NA	TGCAGTGCTACCACAGGCAATCAGCCCCAGCATTTT	CSATTGNQPQHF